This T cell receptor (beta chain) was recorded in a study of glioma-infiltrating T cells. TCR alpha and beta CDR3 regions were amplified from RNA using iRepertoire nested multiplex PCR. Input was 100-400 ng of tissue mRNA or PBMC total RNA. TCRdb reanalysed the multiplex PCR reads using MiXCR and keeps one entry per CDR3 protein. The data contain approximately 140,000 distinct CDR3 sequences, more than 20% of them singletons. A remark on this clonotype: Its antigen is not known.

V lost 4 bases and J lost 6, with 21 bases in between. Germline values: CDR1 SGHDT, CDR2 YYEEEE. This CDR3 comprises 16 residues. Findings of the study overall: Only very few CDR3 sequences appeared in both tissue and blood. Tissue-blood divergence was below expectation in non-neoplastic patients, above in gliomas.

The gene calls are TRBV5-6 and TRBJ2-3; D might be TRBD2 (6 bases). The material sequenced was glioma tissue, nonneoplastic brain tissue, or PBMCs (not recorded which). The TCR comes from a human donor with low-grade glioma or glioblastoma, undergoing nonglioma brain surgery, or in good health (not recorded which). The CDR3 DNA is TGTGCCAGCAGCAACAACCGGGACTTAGCATCGGATACGCAGTATTTT. Translating it yields CASSNNRDLASDTQYF.